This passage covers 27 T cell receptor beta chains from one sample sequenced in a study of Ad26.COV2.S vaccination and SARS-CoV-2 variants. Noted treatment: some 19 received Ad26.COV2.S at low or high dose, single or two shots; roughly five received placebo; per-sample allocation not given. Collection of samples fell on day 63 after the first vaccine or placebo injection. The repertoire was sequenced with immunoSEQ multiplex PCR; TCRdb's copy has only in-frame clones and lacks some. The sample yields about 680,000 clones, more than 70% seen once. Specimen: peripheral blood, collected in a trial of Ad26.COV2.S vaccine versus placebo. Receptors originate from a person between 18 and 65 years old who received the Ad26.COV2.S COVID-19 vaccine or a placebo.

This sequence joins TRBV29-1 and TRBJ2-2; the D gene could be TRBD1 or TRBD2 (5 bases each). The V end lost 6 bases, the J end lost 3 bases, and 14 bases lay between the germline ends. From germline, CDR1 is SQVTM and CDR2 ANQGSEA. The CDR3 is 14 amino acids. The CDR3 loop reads CSVVGAGYTGELFF. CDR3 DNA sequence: TGCAGCGTGGTCGGGGCAGGGTACACCGGGGAGCTGTTTTTT.

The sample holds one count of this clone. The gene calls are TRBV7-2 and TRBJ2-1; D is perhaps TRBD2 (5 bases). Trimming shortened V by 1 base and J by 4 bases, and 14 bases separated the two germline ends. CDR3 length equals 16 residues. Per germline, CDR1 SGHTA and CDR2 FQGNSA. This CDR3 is CASSLEPGEPYNEQFF. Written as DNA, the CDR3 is TGTGCCAGCAGCTTAGAACCCGGGGAACCTTACAATGAGCAGTTCTTC.

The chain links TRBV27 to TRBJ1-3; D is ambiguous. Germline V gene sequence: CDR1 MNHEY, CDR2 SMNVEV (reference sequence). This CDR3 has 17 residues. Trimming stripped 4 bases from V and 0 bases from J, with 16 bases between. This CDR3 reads CASSSPRAGHSGNTIYF. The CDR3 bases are TGTGCCAGCAGTTCCCCTAGGGCCGGCCACTCTGGAAACACCATATATTTT.

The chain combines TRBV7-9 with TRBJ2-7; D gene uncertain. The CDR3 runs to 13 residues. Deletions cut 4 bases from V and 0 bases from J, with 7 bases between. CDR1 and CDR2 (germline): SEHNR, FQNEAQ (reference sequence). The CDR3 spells CASSSRVSYEQYF. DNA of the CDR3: TGTGCCAGCAGCTCCCGGGTCTCCTACGAGCAGTACTTC.

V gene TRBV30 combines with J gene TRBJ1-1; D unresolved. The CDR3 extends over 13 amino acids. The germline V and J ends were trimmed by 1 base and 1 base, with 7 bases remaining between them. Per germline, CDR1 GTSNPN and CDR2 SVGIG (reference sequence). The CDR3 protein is CAWSAHPNTEAFF. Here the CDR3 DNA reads TGTGCCTGGAGTGCACACCCGAACACTGAAGCTTTCTTT.

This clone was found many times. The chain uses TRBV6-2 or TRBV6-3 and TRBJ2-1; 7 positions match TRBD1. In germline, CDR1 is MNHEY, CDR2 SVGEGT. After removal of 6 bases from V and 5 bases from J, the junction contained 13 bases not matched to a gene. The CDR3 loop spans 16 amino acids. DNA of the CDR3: TGTGCCAGCAGCCAACAGGGGAGCCCCAAAGACAATGAGCAGTTCTTC. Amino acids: CASSQQGSPKDNEQFF.

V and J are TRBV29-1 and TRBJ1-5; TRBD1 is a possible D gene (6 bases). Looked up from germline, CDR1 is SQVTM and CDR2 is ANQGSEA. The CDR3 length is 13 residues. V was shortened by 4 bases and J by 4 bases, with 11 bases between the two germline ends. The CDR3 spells CSVADRWNQPQHF. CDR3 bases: TGCAGCGTTGCCGACAGGTGGAATCAGCCCCAGCATTTT.

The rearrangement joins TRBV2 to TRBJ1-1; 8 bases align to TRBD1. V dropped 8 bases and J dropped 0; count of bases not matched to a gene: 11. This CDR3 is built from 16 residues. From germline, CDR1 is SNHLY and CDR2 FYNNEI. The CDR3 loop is CASVDRVGGLNTEAFF. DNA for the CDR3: TGTGCCAGCGTGGACAGGGTGGGGGGTCTGAACACTGAAGCTTTCTTT. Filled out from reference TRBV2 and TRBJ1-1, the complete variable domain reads EPEVTQTPSHQVTQMGQEVILRCVPISNHLYFYWYRQILGQKVEFLVSFYNNEISEKSEIFDDQFSVERPDGSNFTLKIRSTKLEDSAMYFCASVDRVGGLNTEAFFGQGTRLTVV.

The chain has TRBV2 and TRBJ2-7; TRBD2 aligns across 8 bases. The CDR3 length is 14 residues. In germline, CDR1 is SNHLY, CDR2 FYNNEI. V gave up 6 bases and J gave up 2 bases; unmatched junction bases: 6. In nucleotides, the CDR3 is TGTGCCAGCAGGGGGAGCGGGAGCCCCTACGAGCAGTACTTC. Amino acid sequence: CASRGSGSPYEQYF.

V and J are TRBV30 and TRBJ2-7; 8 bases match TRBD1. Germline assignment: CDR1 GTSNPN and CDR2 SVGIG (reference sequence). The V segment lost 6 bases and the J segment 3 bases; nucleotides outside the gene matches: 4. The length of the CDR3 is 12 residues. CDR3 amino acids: CACTGGGYEQYF. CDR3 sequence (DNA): TGTGCCTGTACAGGGGGTGGCTACGAGCAGTACTTC.

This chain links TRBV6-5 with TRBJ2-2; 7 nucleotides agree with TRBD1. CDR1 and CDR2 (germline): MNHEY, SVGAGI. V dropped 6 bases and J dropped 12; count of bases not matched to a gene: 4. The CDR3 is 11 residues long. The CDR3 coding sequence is TGTGCCAGCAGCAGACAGGGAAAGCTGTTTTTT. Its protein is CASSRQGKLFF.

The CDR3: CASRSGGYTYNEQFF. CDR3 bases: TGTGCCAGCAGGAGCGGGGGGTACACTTACAATGAGCAGTTCTTC. J is TRBJ2-1 and V is TRBV6-5; 9 nucleotides match TRBD2. In germline, CDR1 is MNHEY, CDR2 SVGAGI. This CDR3 has 15 residues. With 6 bases clipped from V and 4 bases from J, the junction kept 7 bases outside the gene matches.

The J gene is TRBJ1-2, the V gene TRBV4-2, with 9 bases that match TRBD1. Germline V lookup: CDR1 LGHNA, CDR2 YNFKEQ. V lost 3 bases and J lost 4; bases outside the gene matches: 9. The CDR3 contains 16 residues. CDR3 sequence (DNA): TGTGCCAGCAGCCAGGCCGGGACAGGGATGAGCTATGGCTACACCTTC. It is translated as CASSQAGTGMSYGYTF.

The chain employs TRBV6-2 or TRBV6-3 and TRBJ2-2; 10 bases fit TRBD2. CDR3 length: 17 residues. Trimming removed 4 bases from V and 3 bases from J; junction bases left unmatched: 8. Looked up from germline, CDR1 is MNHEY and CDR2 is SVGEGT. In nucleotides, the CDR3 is TGTGCCAGCAGTTGGGACCTAGCGGGGGAGTACACCGGGGAGCTGTTTTTT. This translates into CASSWDLAGEYTGELFF.

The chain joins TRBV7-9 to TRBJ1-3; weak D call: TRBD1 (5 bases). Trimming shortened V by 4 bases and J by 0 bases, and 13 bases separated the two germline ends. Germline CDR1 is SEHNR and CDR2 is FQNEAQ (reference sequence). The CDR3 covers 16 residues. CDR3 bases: TGTGCCAGCAGCTCACAAACTGACAGCTCTGGAAACACCATATATTTT. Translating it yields CASSSQTDSSGNTIYF.

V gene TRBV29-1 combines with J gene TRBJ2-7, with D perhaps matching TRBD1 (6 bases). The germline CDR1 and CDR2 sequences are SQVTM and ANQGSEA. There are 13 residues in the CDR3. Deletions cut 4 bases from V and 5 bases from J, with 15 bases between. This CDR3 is CSVARRQADEQYF. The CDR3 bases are TGCAGCGTTGCCCGTAGACAGGCCGACGAGCAGTACTTC.

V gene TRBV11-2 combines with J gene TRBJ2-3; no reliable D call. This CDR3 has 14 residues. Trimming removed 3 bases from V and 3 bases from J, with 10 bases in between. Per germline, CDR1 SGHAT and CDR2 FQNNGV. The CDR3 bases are TGTGCCAGCAGCTTTTGGGATAGGACAGATACGCAGTATTTT. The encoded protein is CASSFWDRTDTQYF.

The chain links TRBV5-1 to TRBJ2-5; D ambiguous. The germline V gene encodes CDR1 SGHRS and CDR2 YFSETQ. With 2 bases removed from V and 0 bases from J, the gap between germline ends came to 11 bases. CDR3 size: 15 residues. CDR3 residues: CASSLGPTYQETQYF. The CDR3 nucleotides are TGCGCCAGCAGCTTAGGACCGACGTACCAAGAGACCCAGTACTTC.

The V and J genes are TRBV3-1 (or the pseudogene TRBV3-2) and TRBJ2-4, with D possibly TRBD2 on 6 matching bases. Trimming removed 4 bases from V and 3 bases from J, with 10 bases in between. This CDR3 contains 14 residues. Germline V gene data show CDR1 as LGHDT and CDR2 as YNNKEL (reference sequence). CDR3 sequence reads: CASSPLGGKNIQYF. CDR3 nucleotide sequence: TGTGCCAGCAGCCCTCTGGGAGGCAAAAACATTCAGTACTTC.

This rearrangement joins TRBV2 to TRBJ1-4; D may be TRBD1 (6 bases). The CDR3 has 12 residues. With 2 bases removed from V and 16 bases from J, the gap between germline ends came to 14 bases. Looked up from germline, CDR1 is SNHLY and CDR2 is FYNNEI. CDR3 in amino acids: CASSETSDRRFF. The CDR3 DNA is TGTGCCAGCAGTGAAACATCCGACAGGAGGTTTTTT.

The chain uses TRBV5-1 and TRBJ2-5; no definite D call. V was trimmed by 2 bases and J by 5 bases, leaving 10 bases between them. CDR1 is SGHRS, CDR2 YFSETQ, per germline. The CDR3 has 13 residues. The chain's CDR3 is CASSFTEGETQYF. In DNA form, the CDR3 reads TGCGCCAGCAGCTTCACAGAAGGGGAGACCCAGTACTTC.

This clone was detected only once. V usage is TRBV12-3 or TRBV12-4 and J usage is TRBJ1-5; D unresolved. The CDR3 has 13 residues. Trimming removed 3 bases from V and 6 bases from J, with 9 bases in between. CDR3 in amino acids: CASSFSEVQPQHF. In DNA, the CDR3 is TGTGCCAGCAGTTTCTCCGAGGTTCAGCCCCAGCATTTT.

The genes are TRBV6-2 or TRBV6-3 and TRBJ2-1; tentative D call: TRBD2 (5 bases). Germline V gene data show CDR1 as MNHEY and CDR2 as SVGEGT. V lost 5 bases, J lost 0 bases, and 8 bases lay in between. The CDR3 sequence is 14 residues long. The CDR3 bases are TGTGCCAGCAGTAGGGAGAGCTCCTACAATGAGCAGTTCTTC. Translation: CASSRESSYNEQFF.

CDR3 coding DNA: TGTGCCAGCAGTGAACAGGGGGGCGGCTACACCTTC. It is translated as CASSEQGGGYTF. The rearrangement uses TRBV6-1 and TRBJ1-2; 7 bases agree with TRBD1. Germline CDR1 MNHNS, CDR2 SASEGT. V lost 2 bases to trimming and J lost 8 bases; unmatched junction nucleotides: 2. This CDR3 has 12 amino acids.

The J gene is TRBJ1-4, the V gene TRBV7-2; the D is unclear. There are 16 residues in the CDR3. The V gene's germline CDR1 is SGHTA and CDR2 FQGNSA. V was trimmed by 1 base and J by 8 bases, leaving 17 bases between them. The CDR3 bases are TGTGCCAGCAGCTTAGTGGCGGGGTCGGGCGGGGAAAAACTGTTTTTT. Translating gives CASSLVAGSGGEKLFF.

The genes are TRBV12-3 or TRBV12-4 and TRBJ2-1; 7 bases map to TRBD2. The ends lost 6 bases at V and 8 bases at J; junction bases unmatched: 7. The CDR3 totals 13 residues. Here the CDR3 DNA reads TGTGCCAGCAGGCCAGCGGGGTGGGATGAGCAGTTCTTC. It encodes CASRPAGWDEQFF.

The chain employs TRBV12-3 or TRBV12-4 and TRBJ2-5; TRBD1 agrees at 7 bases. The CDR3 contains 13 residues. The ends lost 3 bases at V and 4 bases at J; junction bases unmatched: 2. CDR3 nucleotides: TGTGCCAGCAGTTTGACAGGGCGAGAGACCCAGTACTTC. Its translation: CASSLTGRETQYF.